This record covers a single TCR beta chain. This clonotype was recorded at least ten times. Its target antigen remains unknown. No quality values exist for individual bases; no much larger clone is one base distant. The CDR3 numbers 11 residues from cysteine through phenylalanine. Just the 33-base CDR3 DNA is kept, in frame starting at base 1. V is clipped by 4 bases and J by 3 bases, and the sequence between their germline boundaries is 0 bases long. As encoded in the germline V gene (reference sequence), CDR1 is LNHNV while CDR2 is YYDKDF. These data are taken from a study of identical twins (dated by TCRdb to the mid-2010s). Concerning the study at large: The study deep-sequenced TCR alpha and beta repertoires from monozygotic twins, unrelated adults of various ages and cord blood to test whether fetal clonotypes persist. Replicate twin experiments were performed at different times using different library preparation protocols to rule out contamination.

Library creation used 5' RACE. The reads were generated on an Illumina HiSeq 2000. A universal primer binding site was added through template switching, and the final cDNA carried a unique molecular identifier so that TCR cDNA molecules could be counted accurately. Specific primers in the conserved constant-segment region were used to synthesize first-strand cDNA for the TCR alpha and beta chains. To control for contamination, every cDNA library was double barcoded, receiving both a SMART-Mk sample barcode and Illumina barcodes. TruSeq adapter sequences and Illumina sample barcodes were added in two successive PCR steps. The TCR alpha and beta cDNA libraries were sequenced on the Illumina HiSeq platform using custom primers. Under the source paper's analysis protocol: Raw reads were processed with MiGEC to extract unique molecular identifiers, and MiXCR was used to determine CDR3 positions. Recombination models were inferred per individual with the repgenHMM and IGoR tools using an EM algorithm. The tcR package in R was used for shared clonotype analysis, with sharing normalized by the product of cloneset sizes. To study raw recombination without the effects of thymic and clonal selection, out-of-frame nonproductive sequences were analyzed. In-frame beta chains were kept once TCRdb had trimmed the public reads at Q25 with fastp and called clones with MiXCR. Merged by CDR3 protein, the rows form single entries marked with the most common genes and DNA. The V and J calls were determined by TCRdb, not by the authors. This sample holds roughly 690,000 distinct CDR3 sequences; approximately 6% were observed only once. The biggest ten clones account for 1.5% to 2% of the sample.

Every donor was a healthy Caucasian. Three unrelated non-twin adults were also sequenced: a male aged 18 to 30, a male aged 50 to 60 and a female aged 50 to 60. Miltenyi CD45RO+ enrichment and human naive T-cell isolation kits were used to isolate memory (CD45RO+) and naive T cells from PBMC. Study-wide conclusions, independent of this receptor: In beta out-of-frame sequences, excess twin sharing was weaker, because having fewer shared sequences lowered the signal-to-noise ratio. Compared with coincidental sharing between unrelated individuals, an excess of low generation-probability sequences was observed among out-of-frame TCR alpha sequences shared between twins. Fewer insertions were carried by abundant cord blood beta clonotypes, a similar but weaker trend appeared in young adult naive repertoires, and no such trend appeared in memory repertoires. Because the same donors could not be followed over many years, the conclusions depended on cross-sectional statistical analysis. Zero-insertion analyses could be partly confounded by invariant T cells such as MAIT and iNKT, although diverse VJ usage argued against such confounding for most clonotypes. Recombination models systematically underestimated out-of-frame TCR alpha sharing in monozygotic twins but agreed with sharing between unrelated individuals.

The sample comprised naive T cells sorted from blood. The cell subset or site label on this specimen signifies: cells isolated with a human naive T-cell isolation kit. The sequence links TRBV15 to TRBJ2-2; no D gene call is confident. The receptor's source is a man younger than 35 in good health. This receptor carries the CDR3 CATSNTGELFF. The DNA reads as follows: TGTGCCACCAGCAACACCGGGGAGCTGTTTTTT.